This T cell receptor beta chain was found in a study of T cell responses to AZD1222 COVID-19 vaccine. This clone was seen a handful of times. In germline, CDR1 is SGHNT, CDR2 YYREEE (reference sequence). The CDR3 sequence is 15 residues long. The V and J ends lost 0 bases and 10 bases, in that order; junction bases with no gene match: 9. Profiled with immunoSEQ multiplex PCR; TCRdb holds only in-frame clones, not every one. The sample lists 100,000 to 150,000 clones; about 92% were seen once. This chain joins TRBV5-4 and TRBJ1-4; 7 nucleotides agree with TRBD1. Sequencing used peripheral blood, obtained on day 0 of MenACWY control vaccination. The receptor comes from an adult in good health. This CDR3 reads CASSLGEGGFGKLFF. CDR3 nucleotides: TGTGCCAGCAGCTTGGGTGAAGGGGGCTTCGGAAAACTGTTTTTT.